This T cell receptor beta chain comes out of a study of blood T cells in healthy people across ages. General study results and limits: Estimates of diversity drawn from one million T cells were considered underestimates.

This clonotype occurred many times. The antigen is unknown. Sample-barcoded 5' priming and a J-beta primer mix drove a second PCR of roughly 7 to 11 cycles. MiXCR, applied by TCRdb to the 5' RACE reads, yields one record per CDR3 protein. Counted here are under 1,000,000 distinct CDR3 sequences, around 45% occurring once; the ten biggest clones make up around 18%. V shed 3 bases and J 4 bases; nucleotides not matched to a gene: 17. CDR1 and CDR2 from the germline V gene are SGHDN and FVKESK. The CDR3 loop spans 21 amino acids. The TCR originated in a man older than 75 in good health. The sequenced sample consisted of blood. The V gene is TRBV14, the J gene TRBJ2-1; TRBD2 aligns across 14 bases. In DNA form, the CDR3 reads TGTGCCAGCAGCCAGCGTGGGGGAGGACTAGCGGGAGGCCGGCGGTACAATGAGCAGTTCTTC. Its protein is CASSQRGGGLAGGRRYNEQFF.